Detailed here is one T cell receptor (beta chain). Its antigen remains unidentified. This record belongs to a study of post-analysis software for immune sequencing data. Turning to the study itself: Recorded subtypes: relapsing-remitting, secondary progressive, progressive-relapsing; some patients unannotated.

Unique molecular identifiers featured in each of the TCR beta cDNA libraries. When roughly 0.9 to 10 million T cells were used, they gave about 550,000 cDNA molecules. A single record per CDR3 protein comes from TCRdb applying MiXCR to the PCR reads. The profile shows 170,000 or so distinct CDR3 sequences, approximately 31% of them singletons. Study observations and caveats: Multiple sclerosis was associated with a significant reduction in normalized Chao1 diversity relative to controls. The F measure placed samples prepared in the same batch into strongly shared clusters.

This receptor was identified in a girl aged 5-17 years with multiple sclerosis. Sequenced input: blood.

The CDR3 coding sequence is TGCGCCAGCAGCCCACTAGCGGGAGTCAACAATGAGCAGTTCTTC. Translated: CASSPLAGVNNEQFF. The chain has TRBV10-2 and TRBJ2-1; 11 bases fit TRBD2. CDR3 length: 15 amino acids. Trimming cost V 6 bases and J 5 bases; bases outside gene matches: 6. In germline, CDR1 is WSHSY, CDR2 SAAADI.